The subject of this entry is one TCR beta chain. The antigen remains undetermined. Germline values: CDR1 SGHNT, CDR2 YYREEE (reference sequence). Germline trimming cut 9 bases from V and 5 bases from J; bases unmatched to any gene: 10. The CDR3 is 14 residues long. Time point: patch test 1, 2 weeks after DPC sensitization. Sample treatment: therapeutic diphenylcyclopropenone sensitization with weekly scalp DPC. One entry per CDR3 protein, called by TCRdb with MiXCR from the RACE reads. The repertoire includes about 360,000 distinct CDR3 sequences, roughly 6.9% of them detected once, and 8% to 9% sits in the top ten. The data belong to a study of human T cells and chemical hapten exposure. Across the whole study: There were weekly diphenylcyclopropenone doses to the scalp for patients throughout the roughly 24-week study.

Overall study results and limits: Expanded TCRs created a significantly greater count of big CDR3 similarity clusters than controls did.

This rearrangement joins TRBV5-4 to TRBJ2-3; TRBD1 matches 9 bases. The receptor's source is a woman between 18 and 30 years old with alopecia areata. Some clones in this sample may be carry-over from other donors' samples. The specimen was whole blood, collected in connection with sensitization to the hapten diphenylcyclopropenone (DPC). CDR3: CAITGTGPKDTQYF. CDR3 DNA sequence: TGTGCCATCACCGGGACAGGGCCAAAAGATACGCAGTATTTT. Filled out from reference TRBV5-4 and TRBJ2-3, the complete variable domain reads ETGVTQSPTHLIKTRGQQVTLRCSSQSGHNTVSWYQQALGQGPQFIFQYYREEENGRGNFPPRFSGLQFPNYSSELNVNALELDDSALYLCAITGTGPKDTQYFGPGTRLTVL.